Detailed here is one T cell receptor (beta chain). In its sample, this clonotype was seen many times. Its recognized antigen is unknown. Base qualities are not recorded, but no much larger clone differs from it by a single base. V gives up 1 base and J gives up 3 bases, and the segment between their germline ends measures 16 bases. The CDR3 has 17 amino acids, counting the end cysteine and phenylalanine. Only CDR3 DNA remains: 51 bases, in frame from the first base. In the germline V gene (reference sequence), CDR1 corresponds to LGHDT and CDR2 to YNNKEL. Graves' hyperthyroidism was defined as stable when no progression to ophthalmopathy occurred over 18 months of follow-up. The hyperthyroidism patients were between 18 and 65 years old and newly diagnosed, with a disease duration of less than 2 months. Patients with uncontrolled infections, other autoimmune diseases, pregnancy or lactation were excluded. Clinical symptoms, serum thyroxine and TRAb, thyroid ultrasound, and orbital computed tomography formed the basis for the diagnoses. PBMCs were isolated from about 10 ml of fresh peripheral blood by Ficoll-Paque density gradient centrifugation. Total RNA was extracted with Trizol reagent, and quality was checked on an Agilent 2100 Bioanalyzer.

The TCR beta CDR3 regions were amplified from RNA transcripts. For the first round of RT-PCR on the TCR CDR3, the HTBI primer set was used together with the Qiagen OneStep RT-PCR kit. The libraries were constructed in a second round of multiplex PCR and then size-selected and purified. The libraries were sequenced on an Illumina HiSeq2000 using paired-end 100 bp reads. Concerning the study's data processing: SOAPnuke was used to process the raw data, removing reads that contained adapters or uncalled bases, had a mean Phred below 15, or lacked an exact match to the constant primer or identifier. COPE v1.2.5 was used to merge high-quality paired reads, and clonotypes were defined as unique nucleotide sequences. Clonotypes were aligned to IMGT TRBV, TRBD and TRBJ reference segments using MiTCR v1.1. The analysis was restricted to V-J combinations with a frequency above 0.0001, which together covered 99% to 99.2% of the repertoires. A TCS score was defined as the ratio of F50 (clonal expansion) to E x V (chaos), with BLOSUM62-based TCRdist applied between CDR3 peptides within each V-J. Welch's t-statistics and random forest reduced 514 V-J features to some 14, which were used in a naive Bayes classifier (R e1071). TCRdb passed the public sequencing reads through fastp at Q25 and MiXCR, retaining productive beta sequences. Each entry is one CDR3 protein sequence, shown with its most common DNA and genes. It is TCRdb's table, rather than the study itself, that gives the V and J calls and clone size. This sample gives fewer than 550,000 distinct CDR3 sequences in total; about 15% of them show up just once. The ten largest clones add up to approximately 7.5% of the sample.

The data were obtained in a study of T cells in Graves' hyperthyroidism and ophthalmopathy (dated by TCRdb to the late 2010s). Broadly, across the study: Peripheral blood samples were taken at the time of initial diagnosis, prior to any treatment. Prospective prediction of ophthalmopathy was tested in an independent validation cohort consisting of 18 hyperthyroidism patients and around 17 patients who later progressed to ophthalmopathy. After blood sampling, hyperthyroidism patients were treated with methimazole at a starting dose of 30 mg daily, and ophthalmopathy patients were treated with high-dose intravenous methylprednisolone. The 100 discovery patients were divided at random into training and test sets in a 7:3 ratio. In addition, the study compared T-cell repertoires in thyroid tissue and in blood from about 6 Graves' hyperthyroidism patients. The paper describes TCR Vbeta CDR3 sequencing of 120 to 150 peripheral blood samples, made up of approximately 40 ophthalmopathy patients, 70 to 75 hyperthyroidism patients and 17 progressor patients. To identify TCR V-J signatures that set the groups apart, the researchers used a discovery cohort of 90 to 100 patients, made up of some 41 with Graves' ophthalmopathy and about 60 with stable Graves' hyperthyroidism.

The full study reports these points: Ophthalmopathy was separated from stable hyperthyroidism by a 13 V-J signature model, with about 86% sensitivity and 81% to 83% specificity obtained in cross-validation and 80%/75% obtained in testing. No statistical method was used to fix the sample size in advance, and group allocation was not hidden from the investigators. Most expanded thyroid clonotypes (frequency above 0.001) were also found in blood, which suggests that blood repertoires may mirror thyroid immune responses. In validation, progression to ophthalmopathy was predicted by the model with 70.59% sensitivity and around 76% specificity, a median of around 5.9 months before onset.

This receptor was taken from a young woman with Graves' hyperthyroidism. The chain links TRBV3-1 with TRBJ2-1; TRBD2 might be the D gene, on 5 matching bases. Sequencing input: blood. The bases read TGTGCCAGCAGCCAAGCCCCTAGCCTCAGCGTCTACAATGAGCAGTTCTTC. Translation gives CASSQAPSLSVYNEQFF.